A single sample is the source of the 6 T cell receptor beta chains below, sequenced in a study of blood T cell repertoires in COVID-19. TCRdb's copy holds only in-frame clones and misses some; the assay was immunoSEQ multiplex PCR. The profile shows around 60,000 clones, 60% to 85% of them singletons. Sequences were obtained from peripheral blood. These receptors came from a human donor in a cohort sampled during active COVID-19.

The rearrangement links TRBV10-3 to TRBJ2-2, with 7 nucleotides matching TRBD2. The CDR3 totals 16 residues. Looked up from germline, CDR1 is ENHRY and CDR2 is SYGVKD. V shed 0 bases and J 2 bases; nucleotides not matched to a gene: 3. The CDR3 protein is CAISESGGTNTGELFF. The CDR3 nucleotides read TGTGCCATCAGTGAGTCGGGGGGGACTAACACCGGGGAGCTGTTTTTT.

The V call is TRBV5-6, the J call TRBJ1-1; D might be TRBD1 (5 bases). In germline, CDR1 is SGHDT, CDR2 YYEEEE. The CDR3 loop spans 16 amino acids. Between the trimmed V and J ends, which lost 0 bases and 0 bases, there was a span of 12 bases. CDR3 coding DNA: TGTGCCAGCAGCTTGGATCAGGGAAGACTGAACACTGAAGCTTTCTTT. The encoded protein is CASSLDQGRLNTEAFF.

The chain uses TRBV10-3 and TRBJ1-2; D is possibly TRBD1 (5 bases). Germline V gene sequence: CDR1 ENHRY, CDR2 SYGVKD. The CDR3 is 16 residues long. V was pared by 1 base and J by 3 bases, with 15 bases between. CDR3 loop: CAISEWGGNPYYGYTF. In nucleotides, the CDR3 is TGTGCCATCAGTGAGTGGGGGGGGAATCCCTACTATGGCTACACCTTC.

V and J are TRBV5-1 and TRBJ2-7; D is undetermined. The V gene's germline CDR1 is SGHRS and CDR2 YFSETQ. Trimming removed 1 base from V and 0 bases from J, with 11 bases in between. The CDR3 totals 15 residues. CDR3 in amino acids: CASSLLDRSSYEQYF. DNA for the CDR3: TGCGCCAGCAGCTTGTTAGATCGAAGCTCCTACGAGCAGTACTTC.

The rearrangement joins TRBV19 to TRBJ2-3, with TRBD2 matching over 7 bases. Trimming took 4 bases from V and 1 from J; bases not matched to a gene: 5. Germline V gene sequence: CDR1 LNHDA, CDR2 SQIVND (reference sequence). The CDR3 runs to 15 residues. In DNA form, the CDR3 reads TGTGCCAGTAGTACCCAGGGAGGGGGCACAGATACGCAGTATTTT. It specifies CASSTQGGGTDTQYF. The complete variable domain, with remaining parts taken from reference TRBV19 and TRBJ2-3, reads DGGITQSPKYLFRKEGQNVTLSCEQNLNHDAMYWYRQDPGQGLRLIYYSQIVNDFQKGDIAEGYSVSREKKESFPLTVTSAQKNPTAFYLCASSTQGGGTDTQYFGPGTRLTVL.

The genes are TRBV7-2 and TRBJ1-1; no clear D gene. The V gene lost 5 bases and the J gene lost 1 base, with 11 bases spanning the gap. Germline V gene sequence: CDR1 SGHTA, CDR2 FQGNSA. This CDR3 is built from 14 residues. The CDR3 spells CASSLKRENTEAFF. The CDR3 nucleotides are TGTGCCAGCAGCCTTAAAAGAGAGAACACTGAAGCTTTCTTT. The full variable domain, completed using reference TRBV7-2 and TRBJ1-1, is GAGVSQSPSNKVTEKGKDVELRCDPISGHTALYWYRQSLGQGLEFLIYFQGNSAPDKSGLPSDRFSAERTGGSVSTLTIQRTQQEDSAVYLCASSLKRENTEAFFGQGTRLTVV.